Following are 20 T cell receptor beta chains from one sample sequenced in a study of identical twins. TCRdb processed the 5' RACE reads anew with MiXCR; each CDR3 protein has one entry. The sample contains 200,000 to 250,000 distinct CDR3 sequences, approximately 7% of which appear only once. A further study also used this sample, focusing on yellow fever vaccine responses in identical twins.

The sequenced sample was memory (CD45RO+) T cells sorted from blood. The receptors come from a woman under 30 in good health.

This clonotype was recorded many times. The chain links TRBV11-2 to TRBJ2-3, with TRBD2 identical over 11 bases. This CDR3 is built from 18 residues. J lost 4 bases, V lost 4 bases, and 13 bases had no gene match. Germline CDR1 and CDR2: SGHAT and FQNNGV. The CDR3 sequence is CASSSRTSGLVGADTQYF. The CDR3, as DNA: TGTGCCAGCAGCTCCCGGACTAGCGGGCTAGTTGGTGCAGATACGCAGTATTTT.

The sample holds a few counts of this clonotype. The rearrangement uses TRBV24-1 and TRBJ2-7; D is ambiguous. CDR3 length: 13 residues. Per the germline V gene, CDR1 is KGHDR and CDR2 is SFDVKD. V shed 4 bases and J shed 6 bases, with 12 bases lying between them. As DNA, the CDR3 is TGTGCCACCAGTGAACCATCGAGTGGCGAGCAGTACGTC. Translation: CATSEPSSGEQYV.

The table lists this clonotype with many counts. V is TRBV12-3 or TRBV12-4 and J is TRBJ2-2, with TRBD2 matching 8 bases. The CDR3 runs 15 residues. Trimming took 1 base from V and 6 from J; bases not matched to a gene: 4. The CDR3, as DNA: TGTGCCAGCAGTTTAGTAAGCGGGAGCGCCGGGGAGCTGTTTTTT. Translated, it gives CASSLVSGSAGELFF.

This clonotype turned up a few times. The CDR3 loop reads CSARGGGTVNTEAFF. Written as DNA, the CDR3 is TGCAGTGCTAGAGGAGGAGGGACAGTAAACACTGAAGCTTTCTTT. The chain links TRBV20-1 to TRBJ1-1; 7 positions agree with TRBD1. Per germline, CDR1 DFQATT and CDR2 SNEGSKA (reference sequence). There are 15 residues in the CDR3. V was clipped by 1 base and J by 2 bases; unmatched bases: 7.

This clonotype occurred a few times. This chain links TRBV9 with TRBJ2-3; the D call may be TRBD1 or TRBD2 (5 bases each). In germline, CDR1 is SGDLS, CDR2 YYNGEE. CDR3 length equals 14 residues. Trimming removed 4 bases from V and 6 bases from J, with 15 bases in between. The CDR3 coding sequence is TGTGCCAGCAGCCCTGAGAGGGGCTGGGATACGCAGTATTTT. As protein: CASSPERGWDTQYF.

This clonotype was detected a few times. This rearrangement joins TRBV20-1 to TRBJ1-4; maybe TRBD1 (6 bases). The germline V gene has CDR1 DFQATT and CDR2 SNEGSKA (reference sequence). The CDR3 runs 12 residues. V gave up 7 bases and J gave up 8 bases, with 14 bases separating them. The CDR3 sequence: CSVNQGNEKLFF. CDR3 nucleotides: TGCAGTGTCAACCAGGGGAACGAAAAACTGTTTTTT.

This clonotype was counted between two and nine times. The genes are TRBV5-1 and TRBJ1-6; tentative D call: TRBD1 (6 bases). Per germline, CDR1 SGHRS and CDR2 YFSETQ. V was pared by 4 bases and J by 5 bases, with 13 bases between. The CDR3 has 15 amino acids. The CDR3 DNA reads TGCGCCAGCAGCAAATCTAGGACAGATAATTCACCCCTCCACTTT. Its translation is CASSKSRTDNSPLHF.

In this sample, this clonotype turned up many times. The rearrangement uses TRBV5-1 and TRBJ1-1; D is perhaps TRBD1 (5 bases). V was pared by 6 bases and J by 5 bases, with 17 bases between. CDR1 SGHRS and CDR2 YFSETQ come from the germline V gene. The CDR3 has 14 residues. The CDR3 region has the DNA TGCGCCAGCAACGGTGGGGGGGGAGGGACTGAAGCTTTCTTT. Translating it yields CASNGGGGGTEAFF. Filled out from reference TRBV5-1 and TRBJ1-1, the complete variable domain reads KAGVTQTPRYLIKTRGQQVTLSCSPISGHRSVSWYQQTPGQGLQFLFEYFSETQRNKGNFPGRFSGRQFSNSRSEMNVSTLELGDSALYLCASNGGGGGTEAFFGQGTRLTVV.

This chain connects TRBV28 to TRBJ1-2; D gene uncertain. Germline CDR1 is MDHEN and CDR2 is SYDVKM. Trimming cost V 3 bases and J 6 bases, with 14 bases left between them. This CDR3 contains 14 residues. The CDR3 here is CASSFGAQPHGYTF. The CDR3 region has the DNA TGTGCCAGCAGTTTCGGAGCCCAGCCCCATGGCTACACCTTC.

This clonotype was seen a handful of times. The J gene is TRBJ2-1, the V gene TRBV11-3; 12 bases match TRBD2. Germline-derived CDR1 and CDR2 are SGHNT and YENEEA. V lost 8 bases to trimming and J lost 9 bases; unmatched junction nucleotides: 5. The CDR3 has 13 amino acids. CDR3 in DNA: TGTGCCAGCCTAGCGGGAGGGCCGGGTGAGCAGTTCTTC. This sequence encodes CASLAGGPGEQFF.

This clonotype was seen many times. The chain combines TRBV27 with TRBJ2-2, with 7 bases fitting TRBD2. The J segment lost 5 bases and the V segment lost 6 bases, leaving 12 bases of the junction unmatched. The CDR3 spans 16 residues. The germline V gene encodes CDR1 MNHEY and CDR2 SMNVEV (reference sequence). The CDR3 region has the DNA TGTGCCAGCAGACTCCGGGACTATAAAAGTACCGGGGAGCTGTTTTTT. Translated: CASRLRDYKSTGELFF.

This clonotype has only a few counts. Given the absence of the conserved phenylalanine or tryptophan at the CDR3 end, a read error is likely. The limits of the CDR3 on the DNA are not certain, so only TCRdb's listed CDR3 is given. The rearrangement uses TRBV7-6 and TRBJ2-3; the D call of TRBD2 is as the table states it, not checked on the DNA. The length of the CDR3 is 10 amino acids, counting both ends. The germline CDR1 and CDR2 sequences are SGHVS and FNYEAQ. CDR3: CASGSGGAIG.

This clonotype was counted only a few times. V gene TRBV7-2 combines with J gene TRBJ1-1, with D unclear. This CDR3 contains 14 residues. Trimming removed 2 bases at V and 7 bases at J, with 14 bases between. Germline V CDR1 and CDR2: SGHTA, FQGNSA. DNA of the CDR3: TGTGCCAGCAGCTTAAACTCGGGCGTCGATGAAGCTTTCTTT. Residues: CASSLNSGVDEAFF.

This clonotype has at least ten counts. The chain has TRBV5-1 and TRBJ2-5; D may match TRBD1 or TRBD2 (5 bases each). The germline V gene has CDR1 SGHRS and CDR2 YFSETQ. The CDR3 runs 14 residues. Trimming stripped 4 bases from V and 2 bases from J, with 12 bases between. The CDR3 region has the DNA TGCGCCAGCAGCCGGTGGGGGAATCAAGAGACCCAGTACTTC. Amino acid sequence: CASSRWGNQETQYF.

This clonotype was detected many times. This chain uses TRBV29-1 with TRBJ2-7; TRBD2 matches at 9 bases. This CDR3 is 13 amino acids long. Germline V lookup: CDR1 SQVTM, CDR2 ANQGSEA. Trimming took 6 bases from V and 2 from J; bases not matched to a gene: 5. As DNA, the CDR3 is TGCAGCGTGGGGACTAGCTCGGCCTACGAGCAGTACTTC. As protein: CSVGTSSAYEQYF.

This clonotype came up many times. The chain employs TRBV10-3 and TRBJ1-5; 10 bases are shared with TRBD1. Trimming at V came to 3 bases and at J to 9 bases, leaving 5 bases not matched to a gene. The CDR3 is made up of 14 amino acids. Germline V gene lookup returns CDR1 ENHRY and CDR2 SYGVKD. The chain's CDR3 is CAISDGTGDRPQHF. The CDR3 nucleotides are TGTGCCATCAGTGATGGGACAGGGGATCGGCCCCAGCATTTT.

The chain joins TRBV20-1 to TRBJ2-1; D possibly corresponds to TRBD1 (6 bases). This CDR3 has 14 residues. CDR1 is DFQATT and CDR2 is SNEGSKA in the germline V gene (reference sequence). Trimming shortened V by 3 bases and J by 5 bases, and 14 bases separated the two germline ends. The CDR3: CSARFRGQDNEQFF. The DNA for the CDR3 is TGCAGTGCTAGGTTTCGGGGACAAGACAATGAGCAGTTCTTC.

This clonotype was picked up a small number of times. The chain employs TRBV28 and TRBJ2-7, with D uncertain. Looked up from germline, CDR1 is MDHEN and CDR2 is SYDVKM. Deletions cut 3 bases from V and 5 bases from J, with 14 bases between. The length of the CDR3 is 14 residues. CDR3 DNA: TGTGCCAGCAGTTTCTTAGGGCTGAGCAACGAGCAGTACTTC. Residues: CASSFLGLSNEQYF.

The gene calls are TRBV7-8 and TRBJ2-2; D uncertain. Trimming removed 4 bases at V and 2 bases at J, with 11 bases between. This CDR3 has 15 amino acids. Germline V lookup: CDR1 SGHVS, CDR2 FQNEAQ. DNA of the CDR3: TGTGCCAGCAGCTCCGCCTACGGAAACACCGGGGAGCTGTTTTTT. It specifies CASSSAYGNTGELFF.

This clonotype has only a few counts. The chain joins TRBV20-1 to TRBJ2-3, with TRBD2 matching over 10 bases. The CDR3 contains 19 residues. Losses at the gene ends were 1 base for V and 5 bases for J; bases not matched to a gene: 18. Germline loops: CDR1 DFQATT, CDR2 SNEGSKA (reference sequence). CDR3 loop: CSARAPGLAGEGVEDTQYF. Written as DNA, the CDR3 is TGCAGTGCTAGAGCCCCCGGTCTAGCGGGAGAGGGAGTAGAAGATACGCAGTATTTT.